Shown below are 20 T cell receptor beta chains from a single sample sequenced in a study of siplizumab effects on memory and regulatory T cells. Using immunoSEQ multiplex PCR, the repertoire was profiled, and TCRdb retains in-frame clones only, with some absent. The sample consists of over 65,000 clones, around 93% of them appearing once. Sample: CD8+ T cells sorted from blood. The origin of the receptors is a human donor in good health.

The chain combines TRBV11-2 with TRBJ2-4; weak D call: TRBD1 (5 bases). The V gene's germline CDR1 is SGHAT and CDR2 FQNNGV. Trimming took 4 bases from V and 4 from J, leaving 8 bases between them. The CDR3 extends over 13 amino acids. The CDR3 bases are TGTGCCAGCAGCTCGGACAAAAAAAACATTCAGTACTTC. Translated, it gives CASSSDKKNIQYF.

This chain joins TRBV19 and TRBJ2-7; D is possibly TRBD1 (6 bases). Germline values: CDR1 LNHDA, CDR2 SQIVND (reference sequence). V was pared by 6 bases and J by 4 bases, with 7 bases between. The CDR3 has 11 amino acids. The CDR3 here is CASSTGYEQYF. The CDR3 region has the DNA TGTGCCAGTAGCACAGGGTACGAGCAGTACTTC.

The chain recombines TRBV9 with TRBJ2-1, with 16 bases lining up with TRBD2. CDR3 length: 17 residues. V shed 0 bases, J shed 9 bases, and the junction held 6 bases outside the gene matches. CDR1 is SGDLS and CDR2 is YYNGEE in the germline V gene. DNA for the CDR3: TGTGCCAGCAGCGTAGAGGGGACTAGCGGGAGGGCCGGTGAGCAGTTCTTC. It codes for CASSVEGTSGRAGEQFF.

The chain links TRBV7-2 to TRBJ2-1; TRBD2 matches 10 bases. CDR1 SGHTA and CDR2 FQGNSA come from the germline V gene. The CDR3 contains 17 residues. J lost 4 bases, V lost 2 bases, and 8 bases had no gene match. The CDR3 here is CASSLTLRTSGYNEQFF. Written as DNA, the CDR3 is TGTGCCAGCAGCTTAACGCTGAGGACTAGCGGATACAATGAGCAGTTCTTC.

The chain employs TRBV29-1 and TRBJ2-5; 11 nucleotides align to TRBD2. Germline lookup yields CDR1 SQVTM and CDR2 ANQGSEA. CDR3 length equals 18 residues. Unmatched junction bases numbered 14, after V lost 1 base and J lost 4 bases. CDR3 protein: CSVEVTAASGRPLETQYF. The CDR3 nucleotides are TGCAGCGTTGAAGTCACCGCCGCTAGCGGGAGGCCTCTAGAGACCCAGTACTTC.

The chain joins TRBV19 to TRBJ2-7, with a tentative D call TRBD1 (6 bases). The CDR3 sequence is 14 residues long. The germline V gene encodes CDR1 LNHDA and CDR2 SQIVND (reference sequence). V was trimmed by 4 bases and J by 6 bases, leaving 16 bases between them. CDR3 in DNA: TGTGCCAGTAGTACTGTTCGGGGACAATCCGAGCAGTACTTC. This codes for CASSTVRGQSEQYF. Combining the CDR3 with reference TRBV19 and TRBJ2-7 gives the whole variable domain DGGITQSPKYLFRKEGQNVTLSCEQNLNHDAMYWYRQDPGQGLRLIYYSQIVNDFQKGDIAEGYSVSREKKESFPLTVTSAQKNPTAFYLCASSTVRGQSEQYFGPGTRLTVT.

The table lists this clone with a count of one. J is TRBJ1-2 and V is TRBV6-5; 7 bases fit TRBD1. Trimming took 5 bases from V and 4 from J; bases not matched to a gene: 7. Germline-derived CDR1 and CDR2 are MNHEY and SVGAGI. The CDR3 spans 14 residues. For the CDR3, the DNA is TGTGCCAGCAGTGGGACAGACTACACCTATGGCTACACCTTC. This gives the protein CASSGTDYTYGYTF.

This chain joins TRBV20-1 and TRBJ2-1; D is undetermined. In germline, CDR1 is DFQATT, CDR2 SNEGSKA (reference sequence). The CDR3 is 11 amino acids. The germline V and J ends were trimmed by 1 base and 11 bases, with 9 bases remaining between them. The CDR3 coding sequence is TGCAGTGCTAGAGCTCTTGGACAGCAGTTCTTC. Amino acids: CSARALGQQFF.

The chain is built from TRBV4-1 and TRBJ2-1; no firm D call. Trimming shortened V by 4 bases and J by 8 bases, and 15 bases separated the two germline ends. The germline V gene encodes CDR1 MGHRA and CDR2 YSYEKL. The CDR3 is 14 amino acids. CDR3 nucleotide sequence: TGCGCCAGCAGCCCCTGGAGCGAGCTCCATGAGCAGTTCTTC. Translated: CASSPWSELHEQFF.

This sequence joins TRBV7-2 and TRBJ2-5; either TRBD1 or TRBD2 may supply D (5 bases each). V was pared by 5 bases and J by 9 bases, with 22 bases between. Germline CDR1 is SGHTA and CDR2 is FQGNSA. CDR3 size: 15 residues. Here the CDR3 DNA reads TGTGCCAGCAGCGTAGACGTCCGGGACCTTGGGTCCCAGTACTTC. It yields the protein CASSVDVRDLGSQYF.

V is TRBV19 and J is TRBJ2-1; TRBD2 matches 8 bases. Trimming at V came to 10 bases and at J to 6 bases, leaving 5 bases not matched to a gene. This CDR3 has 12 amino acids. Germline V gene data show CDR1 as LNHDA and CDR2 as SQIVND (reference sequence). CDR3 amino acids: CATYAGGNEQFF. The CDR3 DNA is TGTGCCACTTATGCGGGAGGCAATGAGCAGTTCTTC.

The genes are TRBV27 and TRBJ2-5; the D is unclear. The V end was cut by 0 bases, the J end by 2 bases, with 7 bases between. This CDR3 is built from 14 residues. Germline V gene sequence: CDR1 MNHEY, CDR2 SMNVEV (reference sequence). Written as DNA, the CDR3 is TGTGCCAGCAGTTTATCGGCACAACAAGAGACCCAGTACTTC. It yields the protein CASSLSAQQETQYF.

V and J are TRBV7-9 and TRBJ2-2; 7 bases line up with TRBD1. This CDR3 is 17 amino acids long. With 4 bases clipped from V and 1 base from J, the junction kept 9 bases outside the gene matches. CDR1 is SEHNR and CDR2 is FQNEAQ in the germline V gene (reference sequence). DNA of the CDR3: TGTGCCAGCAGCTCGTCTCGGACAGGCAGGAACACCGGGGAGCTGTTTTTT. This gives the protein CASSSSRTGRNTGELFF.

The CDR3, as DNA: TGTGCCAGCGCGCAGGGATCGAACGAGCAGTACTTC. This sequence encodes CASAQGSNEQYF. The V and J genes are TRBV5-5 and TRBJ2-7, with TRBD1 as a possible D gene (5 bases). Germline V gives CDR1 SGHKS, CDR2 YYEKEE (reference sequence). V lost 7 bases and J 5 bases, leaving 13 bases between the germline ends. The CDR3 extends over 12 amino acids.

As DNA, the CDR3 is TGTGCCAGCAGCGTAGACGGAAATGAGCAGTTCTTC. This encodes CASSVDGNEQFF. This chain connects TRBV9 to TRBJ2-1; D remains unclear. In germline, CDR1 is SGDLS, CDR2 YYNGEE. The CDR3 is 12 amino acids. The V end was cut by 0 bases, the J end by 7 bases, with 5 bases between.

The genes are TRBV4-1 and TRBJ2-7; D is undetermined. Trimming stripped 0 bases from V and 7 bases from J, with 13 bases between. The CDR3 has 14 amino acids. Germline CDR1 reads MGHRA; CDR2 reads YSYEKL. The CDR3 DNA reads TGCGCCAGCAGCCAAGACCCCGGATTCGAGGAGCAGTACTTC. Translated, it gives CASSQDPGFEEQYF.

This rearrangement joins TRBV5-6 to TRBJ2-1; D possibly corresponds to TRBD2 (5 bases). Looked up from germline, CDR1 is SGHDT and CDR2 is YYEEEE. The CDR3 extends over 15 amino acids. Trimming took off 2 bases at V and 5 bases at J, with 14 bases between the two ends. The CDR3 DNA reads TGTGCCAGCAGCTTCCCGCTTACGGGAAACAATGAGCAGTTCTTC. It translates to CASSFPLTGNNEQFF.

This chain links TRBV27 with TRBJ2-4; a possible D gene is TRBD1 (5 bases). The CDR3 is made up of 13 amino acids. V was clipped by 3 bases and J by 6 bases, with 9 bases between them. In germline, CDR1 is MNHEY, CDR2 SMNVEV (reference sequence). DNA for the CDR3: TGTGCCAGCAGTTTTGATAGGGGAAACATTCAGTACTTC. Translated: CASSFDRGNIQYF.

This clone occurred once. The chain recombines TRBV27 with TRBJ2-1; a weak D match, TRBD2 (5 bases). The CDR3 runs 18 residues. The germline V gene encodes CDR1 MNHEY and CDR2 SMNVEV (reference sequence). Trimming shortened V by 1 base and J by 5 bases, and 21 bases separated the two germline ends. Written as DNA, the CDR3 is TGTGCCAGCAGTTTATGGACCTCTTTAGGTCTAGCCGACAATGAGCAGTTCTTC. It yields the protein CASSLWTSLGLADNEQFF.

This chain joins TRBV21-1 and TRBJ1-5; the table's D gene call, TRBD1, was not cross checked with the DNA. TRBV21-1 is labeled a pseudogene. The CDR3 covers 15 residues. The CDR3 region has the DNA TGTGCCAGCCCTAAGGGGGAGATACCCCCAGGGCCCCAGCATTTT. This gives the protein CASPKGEIPPGPQHF.